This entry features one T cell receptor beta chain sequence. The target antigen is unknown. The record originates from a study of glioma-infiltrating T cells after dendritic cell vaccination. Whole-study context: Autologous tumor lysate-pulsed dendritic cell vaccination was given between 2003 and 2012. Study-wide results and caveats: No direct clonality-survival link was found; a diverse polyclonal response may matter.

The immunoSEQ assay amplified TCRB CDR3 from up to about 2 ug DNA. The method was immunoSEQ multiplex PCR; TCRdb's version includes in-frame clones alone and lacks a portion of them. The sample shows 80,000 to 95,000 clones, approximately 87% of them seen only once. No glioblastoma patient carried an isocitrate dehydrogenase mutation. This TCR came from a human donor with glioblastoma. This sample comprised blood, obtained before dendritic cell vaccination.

CDR3: CASSLEGQQFF. The CDR3 region has the DNA TGTGCCAGCAGTTTAGAGGGCCAGCAGTTCTTC. This sequence joins TRBV6-5 and TRBJ2-1; maybe TRBD2 (5 bases). V was clipped by 4 bases and J by 11 bases, with 9 bases between them. The germline V gene encodes CDR1 MNHEY and CDR2 SVGAGI. The CDR3 totals 11 residues.